This entry lists 7 T cell receptor beta chains sequenced from one sample in a study of shared clonotypes between healthy human individuals. Repertoires were generated with immunoSEQ multiplex PCR, while TCRdb's copy carries only in-frame clones and drops some. Of 600,000 to 700,000 clones listed, around 78% are singletons. The sequenced sample was memory CD4+ T cells sorted from blood. Subset: CD45RA-negative fraction. The receptors were sampled from a woman under 40 in good health.

This clone turned up a few times. The rearrangement links TRBV1 to TRBJ2-7. TRBV1 is classified as a pseudogene. This CDR3 is built from 13 residues. CDR3 in DNA: TGCACCAGCAGCCGATACCCAAGGGACGAGCAGTACTTC. Its translation: CTSSRYPRDEQYF.

This CDR3 is CASNSGRANTGELFF. DNA of the CDR3: TGTGCCAGCAATAGCGGGAGGGCCAACACCGGGGAGCTGTTTTTT. J is TRBJ2-2 and V is TRBV2; 11 bases align to TRBD2. Losses at the gene ends were 7 bases for V and 2 bases for J; bases not matched to a gene: 3. In germline, CDR1 is SNHLY, CDR2 FYNNEI. The length of the CDR3 is 15 residues.

The chain recombines TRBV5-1 with TRBJ2-1; 10 bases are shared with TRBD1. The CDR3 has 16 amino acids. Trimming at V came to 5 bases and at J to 4 bases, leaving 9 bases not matched to a gene. Germline values: CDR1 SGHRS, CDR2 YFSETQ. The CDR3: CASRVPGQGHYNEQFF. CDR3 nucleotides: TGCGCCAGCAGAGTCCCGGGACAGGGGCATTACAATGAGCAGTTCTTC.

The rearrangement links TRBV28 to TRBJ2-5, with D tentatively TRBD1 (6 bases). The V gene lost 3 bases and the J gene lost 5 bases, with 16 bases spanning the gap. The CDR3 has 15 residues. The germline V gene has CDR1 MDHEN and CDR2 SYDVKM. CDR3 sequence (DNA): TGTGCCAGCAGTTTGAACAGGGCCTGGGGGGAGACCCAGTACTTC. Amino acids: CASSLNRAWGETQYF. The variable domain in full, completed from reference TRBV28 and TRBJ2-5, reads DVKVTQSSRYLVKRTGEKVFLECVQDMDHENMFWYRQDPGLGLRLIYFSYDVKMKEKGDIPEGYSVSREKKERFSLILESASTNQTSMYLCASSLNRAWGETQYFGPGTRLLVL.

V usage is TRBV2 and J usage is TRBJ2-2; D is undetermined. V shed 6 bases and J shed 0 bases, with 8 bases lying between them. Germline V gene sequence: CDR1 SNHLY, CDR2 FYNNEI. This CDR3 has 14 residues. CDR3 coding DNA: TGTGCCAGCAGGACCCTAGCGAACACCGGGGAGCTGTTTTTT. It specifies CASRTLANTGELFF.

This chain links TRBV4-1 with TRBJ2-7; 7 bases are a match to TRBD2. The CDR3 extends over 15 amino acids. V lost 3 bases, J lost 6 bases, and 11 bases stayed unmatched. Germline lookup yields CDR1 MGHRA and CDR2 YSYEKL. The CDR3 DNA sequence: TGCGCCAGCAGCCAGCCCGGGGGGAGGTCCCGCGAGCAGTACTTC. It encodes CASSQPGGRSREQYF.

V is TRBV7-8 and J is TRBJ2-3, with D perhaps matching TRBD1 (5 bases). The V and J ends lost 5 bases and 5 bases respectively, with 11 bases between them. From germline, CDR1 is SGHVS and CDR2 FQNEAQ. This CDR3 comprises 13 residues. In DNA, the CDR3 is TGTGCCAGCAGCCCCCTGGGGCGAGATACGCAGTATTTT. Protein: CASSPLGRDTQYF.